One T cell receptor (beta chain) is described in this entry. The target of this receptor is not known. Base qualities are not recorded, but no much larger clone differs from it by a single base. CDR1 and CDR2 are read off the germline V gene (reference sequence) as DFQATT and SNEGSKA. From its cysteine to its phenylalanine, the CDR3 spans 10 amino acids. The only DNA kept is the CDR3, 30 bases in frame from the first base. V sheds 6 bases and J sheds 4 bases, leaving 7 bases between their ends. Library preparation used PCR. Sequencing was carried out with an Illumina HiSeq 2500. Molecular barcoding was employed in the preparation of TCR libraries, with unique molecular identifiers being used to normalize TCRbeta repertoire quantification. The public reads were run again by TCRdb, first through fastp at Q25 and then through MiXCR, and only productive beta chains were kept. When rows share a CDR3 protein, they turn into one entry using the most common DNA and genes. This sample gives around 100,000 distinct CDR3 sequences in total; about 6.8% of them show up just once. The ten largest clones represent 15% to 20% of the sample.

The treatment or condition label here, explained by the study, means: allogeneic hematopoietic cell transplantation with graft depleted of TCRalphabeta T cells and CD19 B cells. Transplant recipients were children who received TCRalphabeta/CD19-depleted allogeneic hematopoietic cell grafts. This specimen comes from a study of T-cell reconstitution after alpha-beta-depleted transplantation in children (TCRdb year 2016). A note on the overall study: The study quantitatively tracked T-cell immune reconstitution after TCRalphabeta/CD19-depleted allogeneic hematopoietic cell transplantation in children using TCR repertoire profiling.

Study-wide findings and limitations: Over the following months the frequencies of hyperexpanded clones went down, and after one year T-cell counts and TCRbeta diversity were mostly credited to newly produced T cells. In some patients, high TCRbeta diversity at day 60 was attributed to recipient T cells and intrathymic progenitors that had survived conditioning. The apparently early alphabetaT-cell count recovery about two months after transplant was reportedly dependent on only several hundred rapidly expanded clones derived from non-depleted graft cells.

Sequencing used PBMCs, obtained before TCRalphabeta/CD19-depleted stem cell transplant. The rearrangement joined TRBV20-1 to TRBJ2-7; possibly the D gene is TRBD1, per 6 matching bases. This receptor was obtained from a boy between 2 and 10 years old with acute lymphoblastic leukemia, due to receive a stem cell transplant. The CDR3: CSAQGYEQYF. The sequence in DNA is TGCAGTGCGCAGGGGTACGAGCAGTACTTC.